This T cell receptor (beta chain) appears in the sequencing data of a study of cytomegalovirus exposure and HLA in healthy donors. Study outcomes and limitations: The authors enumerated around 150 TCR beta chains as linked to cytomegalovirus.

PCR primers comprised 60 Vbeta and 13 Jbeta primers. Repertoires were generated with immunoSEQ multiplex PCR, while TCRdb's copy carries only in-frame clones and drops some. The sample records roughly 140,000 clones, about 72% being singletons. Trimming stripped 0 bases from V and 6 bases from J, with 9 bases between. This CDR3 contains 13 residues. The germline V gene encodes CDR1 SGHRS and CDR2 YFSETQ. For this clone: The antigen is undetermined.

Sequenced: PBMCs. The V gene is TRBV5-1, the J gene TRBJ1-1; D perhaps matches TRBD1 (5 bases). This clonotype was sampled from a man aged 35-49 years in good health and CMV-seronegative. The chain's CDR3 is CASSLAGGSEAFF. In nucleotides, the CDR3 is TGCGCCAGCAGCTTGGCCGGGGGGTCTGAAGCTTTCTTT.